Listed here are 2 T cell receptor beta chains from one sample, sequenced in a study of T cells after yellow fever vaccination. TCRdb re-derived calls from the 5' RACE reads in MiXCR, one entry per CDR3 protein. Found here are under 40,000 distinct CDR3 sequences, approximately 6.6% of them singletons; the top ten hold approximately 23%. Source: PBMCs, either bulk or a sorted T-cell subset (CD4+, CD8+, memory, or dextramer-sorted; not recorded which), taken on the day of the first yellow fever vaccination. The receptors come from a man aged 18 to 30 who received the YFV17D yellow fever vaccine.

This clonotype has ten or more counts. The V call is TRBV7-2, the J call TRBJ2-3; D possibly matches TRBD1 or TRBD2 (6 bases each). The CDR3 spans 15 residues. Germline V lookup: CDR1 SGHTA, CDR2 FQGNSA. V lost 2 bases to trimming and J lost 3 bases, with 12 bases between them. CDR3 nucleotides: TGTGCCAGCAGCTTACAATCGGGGGCTACAGATACGCAGTATTTT. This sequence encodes CASSLQSGATDTQYF.

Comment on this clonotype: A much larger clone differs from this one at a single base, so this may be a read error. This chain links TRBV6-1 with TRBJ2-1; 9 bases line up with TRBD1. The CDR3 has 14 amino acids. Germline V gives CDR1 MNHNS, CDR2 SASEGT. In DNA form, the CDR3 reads TGTGGCAGCAATGGACAGGGGCCCTACAATGAGCAGTTCTTC. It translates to CGSNGQGPYNEQFF.